What follows is one TCR beta chain and its context. In the original processing: Estimation of nucleated cell counts relied on the amplification of reference gene primers. TCRdb keeps only in-frame clones here, not all; method: immunoSEQ multiplex PCR. V, J and clone size derive from that table, while D and trimming were established from the DNA sequence. The sample has about 70,000 clones; roughly nine tenths are singletons. This sample was included in a study of blood T cell repertoires in COVID-19. Study at large: The analysed material was cDNA or gDNA that came from T cells, B-cell-depleted T cells, or PBMCs.

The clonotype was recovered from a man aged 50-59 years with COVID-19, enrolled during active disease. Sequencing was done on a sample of peripheral blood.

This chain's CDR3 is CASSQAGGTGELFF. The CDR3 DNA is TGTGCCAGCAGCCAAGCGGGAGGTACCGGGGAGCTGTTTTTT. V is TRBV3-1 (or the pseudogene TRBV3-2) and J is TRBJ2-2; TRBD2 aligns across 7 bases. J gave up 5 bases and V 1 base, and 1 base lay outside the gene matches. The CDR3 is 14 amino acids. The germline gives CDR1 LGHDT, CDR2 YNNKEL (reference sequence).